This T cell receptor beta chain was identified during a study of PD-1 blockade in classical Hodgkin lymphoma. Study context: Nivolumab was administered to patients intravenously at 3 mg/kg every 2 weeks.

Findings and caveats of the study: Before treatment, TCR diversity in newly diagnosed patients was reportedly lower than in healthy donors. For complete responders, baseline diversity was comparable to that of newly diagnosed patients.

Details on this clone: Its cognate antigen is unknown. The sample holds other DNA sequences that translate to the same CDR3.

V was shortened by 4 bases and J by 2 bases, with 10 bases between the two germline ends. The CDR3 totals 13 residues. CDR1 and CDR2 from the germline V gene are SGHRS and YFSETQ. All trial patients relapsed after autologous stem cell transplantation. When best responses were assessed, they were complete response, partial response or progressive disease. Profiled with immunoSEQ multiplex PCR; TCRdb holds only in-frame clones, not every one. The sample lists tens of thousands of clones, approximately 91% occurring once. The specimen was peripheral blood mononuclear cells (PBMCs), collected at baseline. The source of this sequence is a human donor with classical Hodgkin lymphoma. V gene TRBV5-1 combines with J gene TRBJ2-7, with D perhaps TRBD1 (6 bases). The CDR3 here is CASSRDRTYEQYF. Here the CDR3 DNA reads TGCGCCAGCAGCCGTGACAGGACCTACGAGCAGTACTTC.